A single T cell receptor beta chain is shown here with its context. Clones were read by immunoSEQ multiplex PCR, and TCRdb kept only the in-frame ones, dropping some. The repertoire includes some 290,000 clones, 90% of them detected once, and about 4.2% sits in the top ten. This sample is drawn from a study of blood T cell repertoires in COVID-19. The trim removed 4 bases at V and 4 bases at J, leaving 6 bases unmatched. Per germline, CDR1 SNHLY and CDR2 FYNNEI. This CDR3 is built from 15 residues. Sequences were obtained from PBMCs or T cells enriched from blood (not recorded which). This sequence joins TRBV2 and TRBJ1-5; TRBD1 agrees at 8 bases. The sequence came from a woman aged 25 to 39 who had been exposed to COVID-19. CDR3 DNA sequence: TGTGCCAGCAGTGCGGACAGGGTTGGAAATCAGCCCCAGCATTTT. This codes for CASSADRVGNQPQHF.